The sequence of this T cell receptor beta chain was determined in a study of T-cell reconstitution after alpha-beta-depleted transplantation in children. A library of TCRbeta sequences, prepared with unique molecular identifiers, was generated. TCRdb reprocessed the PCR reads via MiXCR and lists one record per CDR3 protein. The sample shows about 110,000 distinct CDR3 sequences, about 6.4% of them seen only once. In regard to this clonotype: This may come from a read error, since a much larger clone is one base off.

In germline, CDR1 is DFQATT, CDR2 SNEGSKA (reference sequence). The V gene lost 7 bases and the J gene lost 3 bases, with 16 bases spanning the gap. The CDR3 is made up of 13 amino acids. The input for sequencing was PBMCs, mostly from graft donor cells, taken 360 days after TCRalphabeta/CD19-depleted stem cell transplant. The origin of this receptor is a male patient between 2 and 15 years old who had a stem cell transplant for acute lymphoblastic leukemia, so the T cells may come from the graft donor. The chain combines TRBV20-1 with TRBJ2-7; D is uncertain. The CDR3 DNA is TGCAGTGGTAGCTCCCGACGGTTCTACGAGCAGTACTTC. It translates to CSGSSRRFYEQYF.